The rows below give T cell receptor beta chains drawn from one sample of a study of shared clonotypes between healthy human individuals. Method: immunoSEQ multiplex PCR; TCRdb's copy keeps in-frame clones and lacks some. The profile covers millions of clones, with 85% to 95% appearing a single time and 1.1% taken by the ten largest. The sample comprised naive CD8+ T cells sorted from blood. The receptors originated from a man younger than 35 in good health. Both conserved end residues are part of each CDR3. D genes are given only for firm matches. Clone size is given for some rows only: seen once, a few or many times, or a class if the clone is expanded.

CDR3 length	D gene	V gene	J gene	clone size	CDR3 DNA	CDR3 protein
12	.	TRBV29-1	TRBJ1-1	.	TGCAGCGTTGAAGATCGGGGCACTGAAGCTTTCTTT	CSVEDRGTEAFF
16	TRBD1	TRBV11-3	TRBJ2-7	.	TGTGCCAGCAGCTTAGGTGGACAGGGGTCCTCCCACGAGCAGTACTTC	CASSLGGQGSSHEQYF
13	.	TRBV7-9	TRBJ1-1	.	TGTGCCAGCAGCTTAGACCCAGGCACTGAAGCTTTCTTT	CASSLDPGTEAFF
14	TRBD1	TRBV11-2	TRBJ2-7	.	TGTGCCAGCAGCCTTGGACAGGGAGACTACGAGCAGTACTTC	CASSLGQGDYEQYF
15	.	TRBV7-8	TRBJ1-2	.	TGTGCCAGCAGCCCCGGGACCGCCGGAGGCTATGGCTACACCTTC	CASSPGTAGGYGYTF
15	.	TRBV10-1	TRBJ2-2	.	TGCGCCAGCAGTGGGGATCGCGCAGCGGGCGGGGAGCTGTTTTTT	CASSGDRAAGGELFF
14	.	TRBV7-6	TRBJ2-7	.	TGTGCCAGCAGCTTACGGACAGAAAGCTACGAGCAGTACTTC	CASSLRTESYEQYF
16	.	TRBV6-5	TRBJ2-7	once	TGTGCCAGCAGTTACCGCGCTACCCAGGGGTCCCACGAGCAGTACTTC	CASSYRATQGSHEQYF
13	.	TRBV30	TRBJ2-3	.	TGTGCCTGGAGTGAGGGGGACACAGATACGCAGTATTTT	CAWSEGDTDTQYF
17	.	TRBV7-9	TRBJ1-2	.	TGTGCCAGCAGCCAACGGTACGATTCCGGGGCTTCCTATGGCTACACCTTC	CASSQRYDSGASYGYTF
16	.	TRBV27	TRBJ2-6	.	TGTGCCAGCAGTCCTCTCAATCCCTCTGGGGCCAACGTCCTGACTTTC	CASSPLNPSGANVLTF
13	TRBD1	TRBV27	TRBJ2-3	.	TGTGGCACAGGGGGTCCGTACACAGATACGCAGTATTTT	CGTGGPYTDTQYF
16	TRBD2	TRBV27	TRBJ2-3	.	TGTGCCAGCAGTTTACTAGGACTAGCTGGCCCAGATACGCAGTATTTT	CASSLLGLAGPDTQYF
15	.	TRBV6-5	TRBJ2-3	.	TGTGCCAGCAGTTACTCTTTCGGTAGCACAGATACGCAGTATTTT	CASSYSFGSTDTQYF
13	.	TRBV7-9	TRBJ1-6	.	TGTGCCAGCAGCGGCTCATTTGGATCACCCCTCCACTTT	CASSGSFGSPLHF
14	TRBD2	TRBV9	TRBJ2-5	.	TGTGCCAGCAGCGTCAGCGGGGGGACGGAGACCCAGTACTTC	CASSVSGGTETQYF
15	.	TRBV27	TRBJ2-1	.	TGTGCCAGCAGCTACCGGTTCGAGTCCTACAATGAGCAGTTCTTC	CASSYRFESYNEQFF
16	TRBD2	TRBV7-8	TRBJ2-1	once	TGTGCCAGCAGCACCCAGCTAGCGGGGGCCATCAATGAGCAGTTCTTC	CASSTQLAGAINEQFF
16	.	TRBV4-1	TRBJ1-2	.	TGCGCCAGCAGCCAAGGGGGCAGCCCGGATGGCTATGGCTACACCTTC	CASSQGGSPDGYGYTF
15	TRBD1	TRBV6-1	TRBJ2-7	.	TGTGCCAGCAGTGAATCCGGGACAGGCCTCTACGAGCAGTACTTC	CASSESGTGLYEQYF
15	TRBD1	TRBV2	TRBJ1-4	.	TGTGCCAGCTCTATCCCCGGGACAGGGGATGAAAAACTGTTTTTT	CASSIPGTGDEKLFF
14	.	TRBV5-1	TRBJ1-1	.	TGCGCCAGCAGCCCCCCCGGGGGGCGCGCTGAAGCTTTCTTT	CASSPPGGRAEAFF
12	.	TRBV7-9	TRBJ2-5	.	TGTGCCAGCAGCCTAGTTTCACGGACCCAGTACTTC	CASSLVSRTQYF
15	TRBD1	TRBV7-8	TRBJ2-7	.	TGTGCCAGCAGCAACACCGACAGGGACGACTACGAGCAGTACTTC	CASSNTDRDDYEQYF
15	.	TRBV7-9	TRBJ2-7	.	TGTGCCAGCAGCTTCCCTACGGTGAGGGGCTACGAGCAGTACTTC	CASSFPTVRGYEQYF
15	.	TRBV13	TRBJ2-7	once	TGTGCCAGCAGCTCCCCCGGTAGCGGCTACTACGAGCAGTACTTC	CASSSPGSGYYEQYF
18	TRBD2	TRBV7-9	TRBJ2-2	.	TGTGCCAGCAGCCCATGGACTAGCGGGTCCGCGAACACCGGGGAGCTGTTTTTT	CASSPWTSGSANTGELFF
11	.	TRBV6-6	TRBJ2-7	once	TGTGCCAGCAGAAATGTCTACGAGCAGTACTTC	CASRNVYEQYF
15	.	TRBV27	TRBJ2-2	.	TGTGCCAGCAGTTTATACAGGCTAAACACCGGGGAGCTGTTTTTT	CASSLYRLNTGELFF
18	TRBD2	TRBV19	TRBJ2-1	.	TGTGCCAGTAGTCTCCTCTTGACTAGCGGGAGTCCCTACAATGAGCAGTTCTTC	CASSLLLTSGSPYNEQFF
15	.	TRBV4-1	TRBJ1-1	.	TGCGCCAGCAGCCAAGTATGGGGGGGGAACACTGAAGCTTTCTTT	CASSQVWGGNTEAFF
14	.	TRBV10-2	TRBJ2-7	.	TGCGCCAGCAGTGAAAATGCCCGGGAGTACGAGCAGTACTTC	CASSENAREYEQYF
11	.	TRBV30	TRBJ1-1	few	TGTGCTGGAGGCCAAGTTTCGGAAGCTTTCTTT	CAGGQVSEAFF
16	.	TRBV11-2	TRBJ2-7	.	TGTGCCAGCAGCTTAGGGGTAGGGTTACTGCCCTACGAGCAGTACTTC	CASSLGVGLLPYEQYF
16	.	TRBV13	TRBJ1-4	once	TGTGCCAGCAGCACTTTGACCAGGGGAACTAATGAAAAACTGTTTTTT	CASSTLTRGTNEKLFF
13	.	TRBV7-9	TRBJ2-7	.	TGTGCCAGCAGCTCGACCGGGCCCTACGAGCAGTACTTC	CASSSTGPYEQYF
14	TRBD1	TRBV10-2	TRBJ2-7	.	TGCGCCAGCAGTGAGCCCAGGGACAGCTACGAGCAGTACTTC	CASSEPRDSYEQYF
16	.	TRBV27	TRBJ2-3	.	TGTGCCAGCAGTTACCAGGGGTCCTATTTTTTGGATACGCAGTATTTT	CASSYQGSYFLDTQYF
14	TRBD1	TRBV27	TRBJ1-2	.	TGTGCCAGTCTGCCCGCGACAGGGTATTCGGGCTACACCTTC	CASLPATGYSGYTF
13	.	TRBV5-1	TRBJ2-7	.	TGCGCCAGCAGCCTATACAGCTCCTACGAGCAGTACTTC	CASSLYSSYEQYF
15	TRBD1	TRBV27	TRBJ2-7	.	TGTGCCAGCAGTTTATCCGGGACAGGGGGCTTTGAGCAGTACTTC	CASSLSGTGGFEQYF
15	.	TRBV7-8	TRBJ2-7	.	TGTGCCAGCAGCCCATATGGAGGCCGTGACTACGAGCAGTACTTC	CASSPYGGRDYEQYF
14	.	TRBV4-3	TRBJ2-7	.	TGCGCCAGCAGCCAGACAAGAGGGGGCTACGAGCAGTACTTC	CASSQTRGGYEQYF
15	.	TRBV9	TRBJ1-1	.	TGTGCCAGCAGCGATGAGGGACACTATAACACTGAAGCTTTCTTT	CASSDEGHYNTEAFF
16	.	TRBV5-1	TRBJ2-1	.	TGCGCCAGCAGCTCCTCGGCCGGGGATTTGTACAATGAGCAGTTCTTC	CASSSSAGDLYNEQFF
16	.	TRBV6-5	TRBJ1-1	.	TGTGCCAGCAGTTCCCCAGGGTATTTAGGGGAAACTGAAGCTTTCTTT	CASSSPGYLGETEAFF
15	TRBD1	TRBV28	TRBJ2-7	.	TGTGCCACCACTGGACAGGCCGACAACCTCTACGAGCAGTACTTC	CATTGQADNLYEQYF
19	TRBD2	TRBV7-9	TRBJ2-1	once	TGTGCCAGCAGCTTACCAGCGGGAAGCCCTTCAAGCTCCTACAATGAGCAGTTCTTC	CASSLPAGSPSSSYNEQFF
15	.	TRBV6-5	TRBJ2-1	.	TGTGCCAGCAGTTACTCGAGTCTAGCCATAGTCGAGCAGTTCTTC	CASSYSSLAIVEQFF
17	.	TRBV5-6	TRBJ1-5	.	TGTGCCAGCAGCTTGGGTCCGGGAGTTTATAGCAATCAGCCCCAGCATTTT	CASSLGPGVYSNQPQHF
15	.	TRBV2	TRBJ1-5	.	TGTGCCAGCAGTGAAGCGGGGCCTCGAAGGCAGCCCCAGCATTTT	CASSEAGPRRQPQHF
15	TRBD2	TRBV6-5	TRBJ2-5	.	TGTGCCAGCAGTTACTCGGGAGGGCCACAAGAGACCCAGTACTTC	CASSYSGGPQETQYF
15	.	TRBV4-1	TRBJ1-3	.	TGCGCCAGCAGCACTTGGGCAGGGGACGGAAACACCATATATTTT	CASSTWAGDGNTIYF